This TCR beta chain appears in the sequencing data of a study of identical twins. Template switching, a step in the protocol, added a universal primer site, and cDNA carried unique molecular identifiers. TCRdb processed the 5' RACE reads anew with MiXCR; each CDR3 protein has one entry. The sample records 1.5 million to 2 million distinct CDR3 sequences, under 35% being singletons. Study-level findings and limits: Out-of-frame alpha sequences that twins shared showed excess low generation probability.

The CDR3 has 14 residues. From germline, CDR1 is MNHEY and CDR2 SMNVEV (reference sequence). In the case of this clonotype: Its antigen is not identified. The junction departs from the called germline gene at one end, perhaps through a read error.

The TCR was taken from a newborn girl in good health. The sample taken for sequencing was cord blood. V and J are TRBV27 and TRBJ2-1; D unclear. CDR3 coding DNA: TGTGCCAGCAGTTTCCCGGCGCCGAACAATGGGCAGTTCTTC. Translating gives CASSFPAPNNGQFF.